This record concerns one TCR beta chain sequence. Trimming took 7 bases from V and 2 from J, leaving 5 bases between them. Germline CDR1 and CDR2: SEHNR and FQNEAQ (reference sequence). This CDR3 is built from 11 residues. Assay: immunoSEQ multiplex PCR; the TCRdb copy retains only in-frame clones and omits some. The sample lists approximately 80,000 clones, about 91% occurring once. The data stem from a study of technical replicates of blood from a few donors. Material for sequencing was T cells isolated from PBMCs. The genes are TRBV7-9 and TRBJ1-2; D uncertain. This TCR came from a human donor in good health. CDR3 nucleotides: TGTGCCAGCACCGGGAACTATGGCTACACCTTC. Protein sequence: CASTGNYGYTF.